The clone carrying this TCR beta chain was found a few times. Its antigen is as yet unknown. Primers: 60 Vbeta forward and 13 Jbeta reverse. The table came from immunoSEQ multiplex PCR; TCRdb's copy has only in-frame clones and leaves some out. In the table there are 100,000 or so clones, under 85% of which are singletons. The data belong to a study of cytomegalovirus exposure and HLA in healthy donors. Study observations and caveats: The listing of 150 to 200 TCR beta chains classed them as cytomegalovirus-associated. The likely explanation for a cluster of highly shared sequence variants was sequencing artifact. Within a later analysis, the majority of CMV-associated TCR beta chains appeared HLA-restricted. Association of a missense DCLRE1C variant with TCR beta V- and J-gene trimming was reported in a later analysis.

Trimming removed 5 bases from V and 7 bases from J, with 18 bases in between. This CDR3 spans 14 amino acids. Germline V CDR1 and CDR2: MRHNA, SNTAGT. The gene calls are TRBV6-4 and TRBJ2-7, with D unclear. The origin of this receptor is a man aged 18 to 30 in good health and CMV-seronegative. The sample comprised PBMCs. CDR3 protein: CASSRSRESYEQYF. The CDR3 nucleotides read TGTGCCAGCAGTCGTAGTAGAGAAAGTTATGAGCAGTACTTC.